These 10 T cell receptor beta chains came from one sample sequenced in a study of CD8 T cells in ankylosing spondylitis. TCRdb used MiXCR to reprocess the 5' RACE reads, holding one entry per CDR3 protein. The sample yields over 25,000 distinct CDR3 sequences, 13% to 15% seen once. The sample consisted of blood. These receptor sequences come from a male donor with ankylosing spondylitis or in good health (not recorded which).

This sequence joins TRBV29-1 and TRBJ1-4; 8 positions match TRBD1. J gave up 7 bases and V 4 bases, and 8 bases lay outside the gene matches. Germline CDR1 and CDR2: SQVTM and ANQGSEA. There are 14 residues in the CDR3. The CDR3 spells CSVADQGAGEKLFF. The CDR3 coding sequence is TGCAGCGTTGCAGATCAGGGGGCAGGTGAAAAACTGTTTTTT.

The V and J genes are TRBV6-2 or TRBV6-3 and TRBJ2-2, with TRBD2 identical over 13 bases. From germline, CDR1 is MNHEY and CDR2 SVGEGT. The CDR3 sequence is 19 residues long. With 6 bases clipped from V and 0 bases from J, the junction kept 10 bases outside the gene matches. The CDR3 DNA follows: TGTGCCAGCAGGGGGATCATGGGACTAGCGGGGACGAACACCGGGGAGCTGTTTTTT. Translated, it gives CASRGIMGLAGTNTGELFF.

This clonotype turned up a few times. The V gene is TRBV7-8, the J gene TRBJ1-3, with D hard to call. CDR1 is SGHVS and CDR2 is FQNEAQ in the germline V gene. V lost 0 bases and J 0 bases, leaving 6 bases between the germline ends. The CDR3 contains 15 residues. This CDR3 is CASSLARISGNTIYF. For the CDR3, the DNA is TGTGCCAGCAGCTTAGCGCGGATCTCTGGAAACACCATATATTTT.

The V and J genes are TRBV7-2 and TRBJ2-1; the D call may be TRBD1 or TRBD2 (6 bases each). The germline CDR1 and CDR2 sequences are SGHTA and FQGNSA. This CDR3 spans 12 amino acids. Trimming removed 1 base at V and 12 bases at J, with 10 bases between. The DNA of the CDR3 is TGTGCCAGCAGCTTAGACCGGGGGCGGCAGTTCTTC. Encoded protein: CASSLDRGRQFF.

V is TRBV12-3 or TRBV12-4 and J is TRBJ2-1, with D perhaps TRBD1 (6 bases). V lost 5 bases and J 6 bases, leaving 8 bases between the germline ends. This CDR3 comprises 12 residues. In DNA form, the CDR3 reads TGTGCCAGCAGTATACAGGGCAATGAGCAGTTCTTC. Amino acids: CASSIQGNEQFF.

This clonotype has a count of ten or more. The chain carries TRBV4-1 and TRBJ2-3; D call uncertain. From germline, CDR1 is MGHRA and CDR2 YSYEKL. This CDR3 region has 16 residues. The V end was cut by 3 bases, the J end by 0 bases, with 13 bases between. CDR3 region: CASSHVNLVSTDTQYF. DNA of the CDR3: TGCGCCAGCAGCCACGTTAACTTGGTGAGCACAGATACGCAGTATTTT.

The rearrangement joins TRBV4-1 to TRBJ2-7; possibly TRBD1 or TRBD2 for D (5 bases each). V was shortened by 4 bases and J by 3 bases, with 10 bases between the two germline ends. CDR1 is MGHRA and CDR2 is YSYEKL in the germline V gene. This CDR3 has 13 amino acids. CDR3 sequence reads: CASSPGRGYEQYF. Written as DNA, the CDR3 is TGCGCCAGCAGCCCGGGACGGGGCTACGAGCAGTACTTC.

The chain links TRBV13 to TRBJ2-2; D not certain. The CDR3 spans 13 residues. With 7 bases removed from V and 3 bases from J, the gap between germline ends came to 9 bases. Looked up from germline, CDR1 is PRHDT and CDR2 is FYEKMQ (reference sequence). CDR3 coding DNA: TGTGCCAGCAAAGTTCGTGACACCGGGGAGCTGTTTTTT. Translated: CASKVRDTGELFF.

This CDR3 reads CATSAGRLDSNQPQHF. DNA for the CDR3: TGTGCCACCAGTGCGGGGAGGTTGGATAGCAATCAGCCCCAGCATTTT. J is TRBJ1-5 and V is TRBV24-1; D gene uncertain. CDR3 length: 16 amino acids. The germline V gene has CDR1 KGHDR and CDR2 SFDVKD. Trimming took off 5 bases at V and 0 bases at J, with 13 bases between the two ends.

The chain uses TRBV7-2 and TRBJ1-4; tentative D call: TRBD1 (5 bases). This CDR3 has 15 residues. In germline, CDR1 is SGHTA, CDR2 FQGNSA. Trimming removed 1 base from V and 3 bases from J, with 9 bases in between. CDR3 nucleotides: TGTGCCAGCAGCTTAGTAGGGGCGCCTAATGAAAAACTGTTTTTT. It yields the protein CASSLVGAPNEKLFF.